This T cell receptor (beta chain) was recovered during a study of T cells after yellow fever vaccination. Study conclusions and caveats: Most primary-vaccination clones reappeared after the booster (about 95% CD4, 75% to 90% CD8). Although the secondary response was weaker, it peaked faster, at day 5 versus 15.

This clonotype turned up a few times. Antigen specificity is unknown. The length of the CDR3 is 16 residues. Germline trimming cut 1 base from V and 2 bases from J; bases unmatched to any gene: 3. The germline V gene encodes CDR1 SGHTA and CDR2 FQGNSA. TCRdb re-analysed the 5' RACE reads in MiXCR, keeping a single row per CDR3 protein. The sample records under 250,000 distinct CDR3 sequences, around 3.1% being singletons. The TCR was taken from a man between 18 and 29 years old who received the YFV17D yellow fever vaccine. Sequenced material: CD4+ T cells sorted from PBMCs, taken 10 days after the yellow fever booster vaccination. This chain connects TRBV7-2 to TRBJ1-5; TRBD1 matches 9 bases. CDR3 residues: CASSLDRGLRNQPQHF. The CDR3 DNA reads TGTGCCAGCAGCTTAGACAGGGGGCTTCGCAATCAGCCCCAGCATTTT.